Each of the 16 T cell receptor beta chains below was sequenced from the same sample in a study of post-analysis software for immune sequencing data. Tagging with unique molecular identifiers was a feature of the TCR beta cDNA libraries. TCRdb ran MiXCR on the PCR reads and lists one entry per CDR3 protein. The data show hundreds of thousands of distinct CDR3 sequences, approximately 42% seen once. Their target antigens are unknown. Study-level findings and limits: Controls had lower frequencies than patients of about five TRBV segments, which included TRBV5-6, TRBV5-1 and TRBV20-1.

Material for sequencing was blood. Source of these receptors: a girl aged 2 to 9 with multiple sclerosis.

The rearrangement joins TRBV29-1 to TRBJ1-2, with D maybe TRBD1 (5 bases). In germline, CDR1 is SQVTM, CDR2 ANQGSEA. The CDR3 has 13 residues. Trimming removed 7 bases at V and 4 bases at J, with 16 bases between. The CDR3 loop is CSGDSPGTYGYTF. CDR3 coding DNA: TGCAGCGGTGATTCTCCGGGGACCTATGGCTACACCTTC.

This clonotype was counted only a few times. V is TRBV20-1 and J is TRBJ2-1; D may be TRBD2 (6 bases). Germline assignment: CDR1 DFQATT and CDR2 SNEGSKA (reference sequence). V lost 0 bases and J lost 8, with 17 bases in between. This CDR3 has 15 residues. Here the CDR3 reads CSARDDTGSRDEQFF. The CDR3 region has the DNA TGCAGTGCTAGAGACGATACCGGGAGCCGGGATGAGCAGTTCTTC.

This clonotype has more than one count but fewer than ten. The genes are TRBV29-1 and TRBJ2-4, with 9 bases that match TRBD1. Germline CDR1 and CDR2: SQVTM and ANQGSEA. The J segment lost 13 bases and the V segment lost 6 bases, leaving 19 bases of the junction unmatched. The CDR3 runs to 15 residues. The DNA of the CDR3 is TGCAGCGTCTCATTTCCGGGACAGGGAGGTAGGGAGCAGTACTTC. Encoded protein: CSVSFPGQGGREQYF.

This chain uses TRBV5-1 with TRBJ2-3; 7 bases line up with TRBD2. CDR3 length: 14 amino acids. Germline CDR1 SGHRS, CDR2 YFSETQ. J gave up 8 bases and V 4 bases, and 10 bases lay outside the gene matches. CDR3 amino acids: CASSPGRDPGTQYF. For the CDR3, the DNA is TGCGCCAGCAGCCCTGGGAGGGACCCAGGTACGCAGTATTTT. The entire variable domain, with the rest obtained from reference TRBV5-1 and TRBJ2-3, is as follows: KAGVTQTPRYLIKTRGQQVTLSCSPISGHRSVSWYQQTPGQGLQFLFEYFSETQRNKGNFPGRFSGRQFSNSRSEMNVSTLELGDSALYLCASSPGRDPGTQYFGPGTRLTVL.

About this clonotype: The germline gene is not matched at one end of the junction; a read error may be the cause. V usage is TRBV2 and J usage is TRBJ2-7; D may be TRBD1 (5 bases). The CDR3 runs 14 residues. Per germline, CDR1 SNHLY and CDR2 FYNNEI. The CDR3 here is CASRTDRGSHEQYF. Here the CDR3 DNA reads TGTGCCAGCAGGACCGATAGGGGCTCCCACGAGCAGTACTTC.

This chain joins TRBV7-2 and TRBJ2-4; D gene unclear. The CDR3 covers 16 residues. The V gene's germline CDR1 is SGHTA and CDR2 FQGNSA. V gave up 1 base and J gave up 0 bases, with 10 bases separating them. CDR3 sequence: CASSLERLLAKNIQYF. CDR3 bases: TGTGCCAGCAGCTTAGAGAGGCTGTTAGCCAAAAACATTCAGTACTTC. The variable domain in full, with the rest retrieved from reference TRBV7-2 and TRBJ2-4, is GAGVSQSPSNKVTEKGKDVELRCDPISGHTALYWYRQSLGQGLEFLIYFQGNSAPDKSGLPSDRFSAERTGGSVSTLTIQRTQQEDSAVYLCASSLERLLAKNIQYFGAGTRLSVL.

The chain joins TRBV9 to TRBJ2-2; no definite D call. Trimming pared 4 bases from V and 0 bases from J, leaving 10 bases between. This CDR3 contains 15 residues. Germline assignment: CDR1 SGDLS and CDR2 YYNGEE. The CDR3 bases are TGTGCCAGCAGCCAGATGAGCCCGAACACCGGGGAGCTGTTTTTT. Encoded protein: CASSQMSPNTGELFF.

V is TRBV12-3 or TRBV12-4 and J is TRBJ2-6; D is unresolved. This CDR3 region has 18 residues. Trimming left V 4 bases short and J 0 bases short, with 16 bases between. Here the CDR3 reads CASSSRGRKFSGANVLTF. The CDR3 nucleotides read TGTGCCAGCAGTTCCCGAGGACGGAAATTCTCTGGGGCCAACGTCCTGACTTTC.

This sequence joins TRBV12-3 or TRBV12-4 and TRBJ1-6, with D unresolved. Trimming removed 7 bases at V and 7 bases at J, with 14 bases between. This CDR3 is 14 amino acids long. The CDR3 coding sequence is TGTGCCAGCACCGGACCTGACGGGAATTCACCCCTCCACTTT. Protein sequence: CASTGPDGNSPLHF.

The gene calls are TRBV20-1 and TRBJ2-7; 8 nucleotides match TRBD2. V dropped 3 bases and J dropped 2; count of bases not matched to a gene: 3. This CDR3 contains 13 residues. Germline loops: CDR1 DFQATT, CDR2 SNEGSKA (reference sequence). The CDR3 sequence: CSASYSGAYEQYF. Written as DNA, the CDR3 is TGCAGTGCTAGTTATAGCGGGGCCTACGAGCAGTACTTC.

This clonotype was seen once. CDR3 region: CSALRVRPHNEQFF. In DNA, the CDR3 is TGCAGTGCTCTCCGCGTGCGTCCCCACAATGAGCAGTTCTTC. The V call is TRBV20-1, the J call TRBJ2-1, with D uncertain. Trimming removed 5 bases from V and 5 bases from J, with 16 bases in between. CDR1 is DFQATT, CDR2 SNEGSKA, per germline (reference sequence). The CDR3 has 14 amino acids.

This sequence joins TRBV15 and TRBJ2-3, with 10 bases identical to TRBD2. Per the germline V gene, CDR1 is LNHNV and CDR2 is YYDKDF (reference sequence). V shed 1 base, J shed 7 bases, and the junction held 11 bases outside the gene matches. The CDR3 is 17 residues long. Written as DNA, the CDR3 is TGTGCCACCAGCAGAGGGAGGACTAGCGGATGGACAAATACGCAGTATTTT. Translated: CATSRGRTSGWTNTQYF.

CDR3 protein: CSVTPGQGPYNEQFF. DNA of the CDR3: TGCAGCGTGACTCCGGGACAGGGTCCCTACAATGAGCAGTTCTTC. The genes are TRBV29-1 and TRBJ2-1; 9 positions agree with TRBD1. This CDR3 has 15 amino acids. CDR1 and CDR2 from the germline V gene are SQVTM and ANQGSEA. V gave up 6 bases and J gave up 2 bases; unmatched junction bases: 8.

The chain combines TRBV28 with TRBJ1-2; no firm D call. Trimming shortened V by 1 base and J by 1 base, and 10 bases separated the two germline ends. Germline values: CDR1 MDHEN, CDR2 SYDVKM. CDR3 length: 15 amino acids. The DNA of the CDR3 is TGTGCCAGCAGTTTATTGGGCTCCGATAACTATGGCTACACCTTC. Translation gives CASSLLGSDNYGYTF.

The chain couples TRBV2 to TRBJ1-5; no clear D. CDR1 and CDR2 (germline): SNHLY, FYNNEI. This CDR3 spans 13 amino acids. V was clipped by 3 bases and J by 1 base, with 4 bases between them. The CDR3 DNA sequence: TGTGCCAGCAGTGACGGGAGCAATCAGCCCCAGCATTTT. It translates to CASSDGSNQPQHF.

The sample holds a few counts of this clonotype. V is TRBV20-1 and J is TRBJ1-1; 8 bases agree with TRBD1. The CDR3 contains 15 residues. Germline-derived CDR1 and CDR2 are DFQATT and SNEGSKA (reference sequence). V trimming: 3 bases; J trimming: 1 base; junction bases outside the gene matches: 7. As DNA, the CDR3 is TGCAGTGCTAGCGATTACAGGGGGTGGAACACTGAAGCTTTCTTT. Its protein product is CSASDYRGWNTEAFF.